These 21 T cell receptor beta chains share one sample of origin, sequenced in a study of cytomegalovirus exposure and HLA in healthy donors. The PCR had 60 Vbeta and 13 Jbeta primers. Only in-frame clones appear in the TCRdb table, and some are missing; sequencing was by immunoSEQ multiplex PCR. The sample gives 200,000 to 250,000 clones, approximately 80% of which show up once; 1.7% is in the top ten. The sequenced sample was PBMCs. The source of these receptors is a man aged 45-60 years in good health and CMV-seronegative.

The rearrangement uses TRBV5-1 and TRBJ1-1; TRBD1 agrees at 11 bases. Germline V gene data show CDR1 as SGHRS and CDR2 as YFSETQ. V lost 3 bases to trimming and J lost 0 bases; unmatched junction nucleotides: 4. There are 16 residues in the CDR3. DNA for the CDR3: TGCGCCAGCAGCTCCCGGACAGGGGGCATGAACACTGAAGCTTTCTTT. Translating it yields CASSSRTGGMNTEAFF.

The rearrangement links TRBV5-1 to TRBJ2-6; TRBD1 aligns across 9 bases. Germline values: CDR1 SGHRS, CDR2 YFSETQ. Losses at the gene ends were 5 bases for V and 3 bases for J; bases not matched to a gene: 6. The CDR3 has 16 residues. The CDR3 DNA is TGCGCCAGCAGTTCCGGGACAGGGAGTGGGGCCAACGTCCTGACTTTC. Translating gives CASSSGTGSGANVLTF.

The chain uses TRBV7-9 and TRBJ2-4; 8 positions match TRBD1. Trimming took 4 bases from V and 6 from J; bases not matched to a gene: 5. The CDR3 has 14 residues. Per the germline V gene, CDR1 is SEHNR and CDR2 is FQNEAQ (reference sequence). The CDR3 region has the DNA TGTGCCAGCAGCTCCGGACAGGGAAGAAACATTCAGTACTTC. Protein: CASSSGQGRNIQYF.

The CDR3 DNA reads TGTGCCAGCAGCCCTAGCGGGAATTCCTACACAGATACGGGTGTGCAGTATTTT. Translating gives CASSPSGNSYTDTGVQYF. The genes are TRBV28 and TRBJ2-3; TRBD2 agrees at 9 bases. CDR3 length: 18 amino acids. Looked up from germline, CDR1 is MDHEN and CDR2 is SYDVKM. V shed 6 bases and J 11 bases; nucleotides not matched to a gene: 24. The full variable domain, with the rest looked up from reference TRBV28 and TRBJ2-3, is DVKVTQSSRYLVKRTGEKVFLECVQDMDHENMFWYRQDPGLGLRLIYFSYDVKMKEKGDIPEGYSVSREKKERFSLILESASTNQTSMYLCASSPSGNSYTDTGVQYFGPGTRLTVL.

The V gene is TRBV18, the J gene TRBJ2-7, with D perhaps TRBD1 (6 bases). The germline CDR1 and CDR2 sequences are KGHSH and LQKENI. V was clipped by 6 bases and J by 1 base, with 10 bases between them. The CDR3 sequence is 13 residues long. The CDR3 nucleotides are TGTGCCAGCTCTCCGCAGGGGTCCTACGAGCAGTACTTC. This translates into CASSPQGSYEQYF.

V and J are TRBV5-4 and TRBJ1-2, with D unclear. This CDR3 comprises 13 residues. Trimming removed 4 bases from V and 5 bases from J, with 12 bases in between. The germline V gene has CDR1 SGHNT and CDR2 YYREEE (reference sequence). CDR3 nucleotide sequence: TGTGCCAGCAGCCTTACAGAAAAGTATGGCTACACCTTC. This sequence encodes CASSLTEKYGYTF.

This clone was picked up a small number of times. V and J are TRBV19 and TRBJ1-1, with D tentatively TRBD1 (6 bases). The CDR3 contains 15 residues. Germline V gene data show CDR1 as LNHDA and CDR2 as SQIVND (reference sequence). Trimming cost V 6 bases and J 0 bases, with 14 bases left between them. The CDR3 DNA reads TGTGCCAGTAGAACGACAGGCCTCGTGAACACTGAAGCTTTCTTT. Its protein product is CASRTTGLVNTEAFF.

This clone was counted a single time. As DNA, the CDR3 is TGTGCCAGCAGCTTCGGCGGGAGCTCCTACAATGAGCAGTTCTTC. Translated, it gives CASSFGGSSYNEQFF. V usage is TRBV11-3 and J usage is TRBJ2-1; TRBD2 agrees at 7 bases. V lost 3 bases and J lost 0; bases outside the gene matches: 2. The CDR3 consists of 15 residues. Germline CDR1 and CDR2: SGHNT and YENEEA.

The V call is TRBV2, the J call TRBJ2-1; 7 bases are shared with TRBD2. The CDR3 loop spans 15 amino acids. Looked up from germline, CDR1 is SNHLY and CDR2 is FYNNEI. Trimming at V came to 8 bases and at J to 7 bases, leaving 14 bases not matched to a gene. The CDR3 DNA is TGTGCCAGCTTCCCGACTAGCAGGTCTGGGAATGAGCAGTTCTTC. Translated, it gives CASFPTSRSGNEQFF.

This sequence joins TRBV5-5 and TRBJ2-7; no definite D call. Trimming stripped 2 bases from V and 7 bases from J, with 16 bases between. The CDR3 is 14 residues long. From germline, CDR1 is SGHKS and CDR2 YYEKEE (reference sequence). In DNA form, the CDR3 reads TGTGCCAGCAGCTTACATCGCCCCCTCCAAGAGCAGTACTTC. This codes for CASSLHRPLQEQYF.

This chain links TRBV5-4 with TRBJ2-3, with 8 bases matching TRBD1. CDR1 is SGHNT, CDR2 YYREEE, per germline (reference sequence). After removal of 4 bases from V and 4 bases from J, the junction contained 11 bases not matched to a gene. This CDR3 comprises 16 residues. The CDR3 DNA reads TGTGCCAGCAGCCCGTGGGGACAGGTATCTTCAGATACGCAGTATTTT. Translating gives CASSPWGQVSSDTQYF.

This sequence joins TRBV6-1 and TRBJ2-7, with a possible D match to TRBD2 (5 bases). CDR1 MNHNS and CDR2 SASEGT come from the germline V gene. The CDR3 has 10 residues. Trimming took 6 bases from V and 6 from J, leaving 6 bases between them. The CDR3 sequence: CASRRGEQYF. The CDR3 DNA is TGTGCCAGCAGACGGGGCGAGCAGTACTTC.

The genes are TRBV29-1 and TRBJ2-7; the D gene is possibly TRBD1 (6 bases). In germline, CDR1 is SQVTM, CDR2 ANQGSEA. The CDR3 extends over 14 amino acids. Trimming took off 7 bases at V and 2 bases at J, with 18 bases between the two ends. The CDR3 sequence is CSAQVTAGAYEQYF. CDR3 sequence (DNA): TGCAGCGCCCAAGTGACCGCAGGGGCCTACGAGCAGTACTTC.

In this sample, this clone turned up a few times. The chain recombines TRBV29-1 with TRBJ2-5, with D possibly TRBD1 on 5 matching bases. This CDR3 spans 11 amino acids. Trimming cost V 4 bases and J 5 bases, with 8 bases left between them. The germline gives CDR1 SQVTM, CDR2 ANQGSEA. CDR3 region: CSVGRAETQYF. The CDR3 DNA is TGCAGCGTTGGCAGGGCGGAGACCCAGTACTTC.

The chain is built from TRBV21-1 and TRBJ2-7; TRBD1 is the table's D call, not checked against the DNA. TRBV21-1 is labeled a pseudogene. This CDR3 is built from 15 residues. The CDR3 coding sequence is TGTGCCAGCAGCAAAGAGGTGGGACAGGGTCACGAGCAGTACTTC. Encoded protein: CASSKEVGQGHEQYF.

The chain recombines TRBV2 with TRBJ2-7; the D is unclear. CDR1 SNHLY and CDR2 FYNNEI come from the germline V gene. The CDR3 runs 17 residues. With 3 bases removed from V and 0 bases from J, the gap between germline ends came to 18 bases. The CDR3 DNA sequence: TGTGCCAGCAGTGATTCTCTTGGCCTGGGCAACTCCTACGAGCAGTACTTC. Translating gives CASSDSLGLGNSYEQYF.

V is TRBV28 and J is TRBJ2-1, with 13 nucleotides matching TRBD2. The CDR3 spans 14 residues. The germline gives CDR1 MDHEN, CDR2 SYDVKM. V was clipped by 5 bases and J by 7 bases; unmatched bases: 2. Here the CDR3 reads CASSRTSGRNEQFF. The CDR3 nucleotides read TGTGCCAGCAGTCGGACTAGCGGGAGAAATGAGCAGTTCTTC.

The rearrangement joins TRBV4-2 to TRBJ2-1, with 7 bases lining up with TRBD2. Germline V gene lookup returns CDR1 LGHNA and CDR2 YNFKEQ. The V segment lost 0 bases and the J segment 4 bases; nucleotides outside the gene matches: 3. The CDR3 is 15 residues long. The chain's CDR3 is CASSQESSGYNEQFF. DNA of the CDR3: TGTGCCAGCAGCCAAGAGTCTAGCGGTTACAATGAGCAGTTCTTC.

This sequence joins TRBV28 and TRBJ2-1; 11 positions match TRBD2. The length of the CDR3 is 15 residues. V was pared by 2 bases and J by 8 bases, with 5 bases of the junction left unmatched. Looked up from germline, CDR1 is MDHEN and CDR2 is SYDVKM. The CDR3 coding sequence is TGTGCCAGCAGTTTAGAGACTAGCGGGATATATGAGCAGTTCTTC. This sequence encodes CASSLETSGIYEQFF.

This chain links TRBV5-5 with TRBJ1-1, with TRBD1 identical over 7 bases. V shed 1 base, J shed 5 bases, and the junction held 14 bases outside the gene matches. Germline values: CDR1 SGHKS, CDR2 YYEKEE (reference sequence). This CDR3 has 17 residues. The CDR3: CASSLYVRSTGETEAFF. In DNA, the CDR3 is TGTGCCAGCAGCTTGTATGTAAGGTCTACAGGGGAGACTGAAGCTTTCTTT.

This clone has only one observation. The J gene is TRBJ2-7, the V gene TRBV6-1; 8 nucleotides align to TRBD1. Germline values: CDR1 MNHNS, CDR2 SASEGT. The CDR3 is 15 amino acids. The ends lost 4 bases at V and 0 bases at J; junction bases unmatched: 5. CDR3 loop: CASSARTGSSYEQYF. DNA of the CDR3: TGTGCCAGCAGTGCCCGGACAGGGAGCTCCTACGAGCAGTACTTC.